This T cell receptor (beta chain) originates from a study of blood T cell repertoires in COVID-19. Study-level background: From the United States, Italy and Spain came samples of acute and convalescent COVID-19. The cDNA or gDNA used as material had been derived from T cells, B-cell-depleted T cells, or PBMCs.

Germline CDR1 reads MDHEN; CDR2 reads SYDVKM. With V trimmed by 6 bases and J by 4 bases, 8 bases remained unmatched. There are 15 residues in the CDR3. Original analysis: Reference gene primer amplification gave nucleated cell count estimates. TCRdb keeps only in-frame clones here, not all; method: immunoSEQ multiplex PCR. V and J calls and clone size are given by that table; D and trimming were obtained from the DNA. The sample shows under 80,000 clones, around 88% of them seen only once. Sequences were obtained from peripheral blood. The chain links TRBV28 to TRBJ2-7; 11 bases are a match to TRBD2. This TCR came from a human donor in a cohort sampled during active COVID-19. CDR3 sequence reads: CASRTTSGSVYEQYF. CDR3 sequence (DNA): TGTGCCAGCAGAACTACTAGCGGGAGTGTATACGAGCAGTACTTC.